This TCR beta chain stems from a study of cytomegalovirus exposure and HLA in healthy donors. Study results and limitations: A previous analysis found most TCR beta V segments productive roughly 90% or roughly 30% of the time.

As for this clone: Its antigen is not identified.

Germline values: CDR1 LNHDA, CDR2 SQIVND (reference sequence). The CDR3 is 16 amino acids. The V and J ends lost 1 base and 5 bases, in that order; junction bases with no gene match: 7. PCR used 60 Vbeta primers and 13 Jbeta primers. Sequencing was performed with immunoSEQ multiplex PCR; in TCRdb, only in-frame clones are kept and a portion is missing. Here the sample spans over 150,000 clones, roughly four fifths being singletons. The sequenced sample consisted of PBMCs. The source is a man between 18 and 29 years old in good health and CMV-seronegative. This chain connects TRBV19 to TRBJ2-4, with 8 bases lining up with TRBD1. This chain's CDR3 is CASSIARGQGENIQYF. In nucleotides, the CDR3 is TGTGCCAGTAGTATAGCCAGGGGGCAGGGAGAAAACATTCAGTACTTC.